The 20 T cell receptor beta chains below were found in one sample sequenced in a study of T cell responses to AZD1222 COVID-19 vaccine listed by TCRdb under 2021. The time point label, read with the paper, signifies: about 28 days (+/-7) after the second vaccine dose. The treatment or condition label, read with the paper, signifies: meningococcal conjugate vaccine given as trial control. Library method: the immunoSEQ multiplex PCR assay. TCRdb took this table from immuneACCESS and kept in-frame rearrangements with V and J called. Such tables lack part of the clones; where checked against another copy, unresolved V genes explain under half of the gap, and the rest is unexplained. The sample includes over 130,000 clones, with roughly nine tenths observed a single time. The ten largest clonotypes hold 7.5% of the sample. The sample in question was peripheral blood, obtained 28 days after the second dose of the MenACWY control vaccine. These receptors came from an adult who received the MenACWY meningococcal vaccine as a control.

The chain combines TRBV6-5 with TRBJ2-7; weak D call: TRBD1 (5 bases). From germline, CDR1 is MNHEY and CDR2 SVGAGI. Trimming took 6 bases from V and 2 from J, leaving 17 bases between them. The CDR3 is made up of 15 amino acids. The CDR3 loop is CASRQSQGSPYEQYF. DNA for the CDR3: TGTGCCAGCAGACAGTCGCAGGGTTCCCCCTACGAGCAGTACTTC.

The V and J genes are TRBV27 and TRBJ2-5; no clear D gene. The CDR3 totals 14 residues. Germline CDR1 is MNHEY and CDR2 is SMNVEV (reference sequence). The V end lost 2 bases, the J end lost 2 bases, and 9 bases lay between the germline ends. The CDR3 bases are TGTGCCAGCAGTTTACGGGCAGATCAAGAGACCCAGTACTTC. It codes for CASSLRADQETQYF.

The CDR3 loop reads CASSLSGGTEAFF. Here the CDR3 DNA reads TGTGCCAGCAGCTTATCAGGGGGCACTGAAGCTTTCTTT. This rearrangement joins TRBV11-1 to TRBJ1-1, with TRBD1 matching over 7 bases. The length of the CDR3 is 13 residues. The ends lost 2 bases at V and 4 bases at J; junction bases unmatched: 1. Per the germline V gene, CDR1 is SGHAT and CDR2 is FQDESV (reference sequence).

The chain combines TRBV14 with TRBJ2-3; 7 positions agree with TRBD2. Trimming cost V 5 bases and J 6 bases; bases outside gene matches: 14. From germline, CDR1 is SGHDN and CDR2 FVKESK. CDR3 size: 16 residues. CDR3 sequence: CASSLFGGGTSDTQYF. The DNA of the CDR3 is TGTGCCAGCAGCTTGTTTGGGGGGGGGACTTCGGATACGCAGTATTTT.

CDR3 in DNA: TGTGCCAGCAGCTTAGCGAGGAGCGCCAATGAGCAGTTCTTC. This gives the protein CASSLARSANEQFF. V and J are TRBV7-8 and TRBJ2-1; D remains ambiguous. In germline, CDR1 is SGHVS, CDR2 FQNEAQ. Trimming took off 0 bases at V and 6 bases at J, with 9 bases between the two ends. The CDR3 runs to 14 residues.

The rearrangement uses TRBV10-1 and TRBJ2-3; TRBD2 might be the D (5 bases). The CDR3 runs to 14 residues. The V end was cut by 4 bases, the J end by 8 bases, with 16 bases between. CDR1 WNHNN and CDR2 SYGVQD come from the germline V gene (reference sequence). Here the CDR3 reads CASSALAGPSTQYF. Here the CDR3 DNA reads TGCGCCAGCAGTGCCCTAGCCGGACCGTCTACGCAGTATTTT.

The CDR3 DNA follows: TGTGCCAGCAGCTCTAGCGGGCCCCTATACAATGAGCAGTTCTTC. Protein: CASSSSGPLYNEQFF. The V call is TRBV11-1, the J call TRBJ2-1; TRBD2 matches 8 bases. Germline V gives CDR1 SGHAT, CDR2 FQDESV (reference sequence). The junction had 6 bases not matched to a gene; V was cut back by 4 bases and J by 4 bases. The CDR3 totals 15 residues.

The chain has TRBV15 and TRBJ2-6; TRBD1 matches 7 bases. This CDR3 comprises 15 residues. V lost 4 bases and J lost 6; bases outside the gene matches: 6. Germline loops: CDR1 LNHNV, CDR2 YYDKDF (reference sequence). The CDR3 reads CATSKGTGEANVLTF. In DNA, the CDR3 is TGTGCCACCAGCAAAGGAACAGGGGAGGCCAACGTCCTGACTTTC.

V and J are TRBV28 and TRBJ2-1; D possibly corresponds to TRBD1 (5 bases). V lost 6 bases, J lost 2 bases, and 17 bases lay in between. The CDR3 spans 16 residues. The V gene's germline CDR1 is MDHEN and CDR2 SYDVKM. The CDR3 nucleotides are TGTGCCAGCAGCCTCCCCCGACAGCTCCCCTACAATGAGCAGTTCTTC. Its protein product is CASSLPRQLPYNEQFF.

The rearrangement uses TRBV19 and TRBJ2-3; D possibly uses TRBD1 or TRBD2 (7 bases each). Trimming shortened V by 5 bases and J by 4 bases, and 13 bases separated the two germline ends. CDR1 and CDR2 (germline): LNHDA, SQIVND (reference sequence). This CDR3 is built from 14 residues. Here the CDR3 reads CASSLGRGPDTQYF. DNA for the CDR3: TGTGCCAGTAGTCTGGGGAGGGGGCCAGATACGCAGTATTTT.

In regard to this clone: The final CDR3 position lacks the conserved phenylalanine or tryptophan, pointing to a likely read error. Because the CDR3's place on the DNA is in doubt, the DNA is left out and the CDR3 is given as listed by TCRdb. The chain has TRBV12-3 or TRBV12-4 and TRBJ2-7. Termini included, the CDR3 measures 8 amino acids. CDR3 region: CASSTPGL.

The rearrangement links TRBV18 to TRBJ1-2, with 9 bases identical to TRBD1. This CDR3 has 19 amino acids. Trimming at V came to 1 base and at J to 8 bases, leaving 20 bases not matched to a gene. The germline V gene encodes CDR1 KGHSH and CDR2 LQKENI. In nucleotides, the CDR3 is TGTGCCAGCTCACCACTTCGTATGGCTACCGGGACAGGGTGGCGGGGCTACACCTTC. Translating it yields CASSPLRMATGTGWRGYTF.

About this clone: This sample includes further DNA sequences coding for the same CDR3. The gene calls are TRBV28 and TRBJ2-7; no definite D call. Germline V lookup: CDR1 MDHEN, CDR2 SYDVKM. The length of the CDR3 is 12 residues. The V end lost 6 bases, the J end lost 2 bases, and 8 bases lay between the germline ends. Written as DNA, the CDR3 is TGTGCCAGCAGCCTTCGGGCCTACGAGCAGTACTTC. Amino acid sequence: CASSLRAYEQYF. Full variable domain (outside the CDR3, taken from reference TRBV28 and TRBJ2-7): DVKVTQSSRYLVKRTGEKVFLECVQDMDHENMFWYRQDPGLGLRLIYFSYDVKMKEKGDIPEGYSVSREKKERFSLILESASTNQTSMYLCASSLRAYEQYFGPGTRLTVT.

J is TRBJ2-4 and V is TRBV5-4; D tentatively fits TRBD1 or TRBD2 (5 bases each). With 1 base removed from V and 2 bases from J, the gap between germline ends came to 16 bases. CDR1 and CDR2 (germline): SGHNT, YYREEE (reference sequence). The CDR3 is 17 residues long. CDR3 bases: TGTGCCAGCAGCTTGAGGGCGCGAGGGGAGACCAAAAACATTCAGTACTTC. Its translation is CASSLRARGETKNIQYF.

The chain recombines TRBV7-9 with TRBJ1-1; D gene ambiguous. V was clipped by 2 bases and J by 7 bases, with 5 bases between them. This CDR3 is built from 11 residues. Germline CDR1 SEHNR, CDR2 FQNEAQ (reference sequence). In DNA, the CDR3 is TGTGCCAGCAGCTTACAGCTTGAAGCTTTCTTT. Translating it yields CASSLQLEAFF.

The rearrangement uses TRBV28 and TRBJ1-3; 10 bases are shared with TRBD1. The CDR3 extends over 15 amino acids. V trimming: 6 bases; J trimming: 3 bases; junction bases outside the gene matches: 5. CDR1 and CDR2 from the germline V gene are MDHEN and SYDVKM. The CDR3 coding sequence is TGTGCCAGCAGCCCCGGGACAGGGGTTGGAAACACCATATATTTT. Translation: CASSPGTGVGNTIYF.

The CDR3 DNA is TGTGCCAGCAACAGCCGGGACTCGAGATACGAGCAGTACTTC. Encoded protein: CASNSRDSRYEQYF. The chain has TRBV6-6 and TRBJ2-7; perhaps TRBD2 as D (6 bases). CDR3 length: 14 residues. CDR1 MNHNY and CDR2 SVGAGI come from the germline V gene (reference sequence). V lost 7 bases, J lost 4 bases, and 17 bases lay in between.

The CDR3 protein is CASSIRHTDTQYF. As DNA, the CDR3 is TGTGCCAGTAGTATCCGGCACACAGATACGCAGTATTTT. The chain is built from TRBV19 and TRBJ2-3; D is unresolved. The CDR3 is 13 residues long. Trimming removed 3 bases from V and 2 bases from J, with 6 bases in between. Germline-derived CDR1 and CDR2 are LNHDA and SQIVND (reference sequence).

The rearrangement joins TRBV13 to TRBJ2-7; tentative D call: TRBD2 (7 bases). Germline-derived CDR1 and CDR2 are PRHDT and FYEKMQ (reference sequence). Trimming took 3 bases from V and 6 from J, leaving 12 bases between them. There are 13 residues in the CDR3. This CDR3 reads CASSFGGGLEQYF. In nucleotides, the CDR3 is TGTGCCAGCAGCTTCGGCGGGGGCCTCGAGCAGTACTTC.

The chain joins TRBV5-6 to TRBJ2-1, with 13 nucleotides matching TRBD2. The CDR3 extends over 14 amino acids. V lost 5 bases to trimming and J lost 7 bases; unmatched junction nucleotides: 3. Germline V gives CDR1 SGHDT, CDR2 YYEEEE. The CDR3 spells CASSPGLAGNEQFF. In DNA form, the CDR3 reads TGTGCCAGCAGTCCGGGACTAGCGGGAAATGAGCAGTTCTTC.